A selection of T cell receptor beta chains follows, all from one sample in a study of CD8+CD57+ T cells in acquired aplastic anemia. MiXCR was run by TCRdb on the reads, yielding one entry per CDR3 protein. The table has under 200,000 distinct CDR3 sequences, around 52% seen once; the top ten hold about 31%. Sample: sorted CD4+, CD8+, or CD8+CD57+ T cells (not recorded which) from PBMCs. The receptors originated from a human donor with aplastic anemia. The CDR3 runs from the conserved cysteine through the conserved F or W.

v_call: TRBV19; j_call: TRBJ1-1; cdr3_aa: CASSLQGAGTEAFF
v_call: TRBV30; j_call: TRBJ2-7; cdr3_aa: CAWSGWIKPYEQYF
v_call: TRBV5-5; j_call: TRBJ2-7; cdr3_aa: CASSLGLAGGSYEQYF
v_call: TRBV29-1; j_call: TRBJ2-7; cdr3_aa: CSSYSGTSGEQYF
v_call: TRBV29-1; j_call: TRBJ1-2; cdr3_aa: CSVVGPTTRHSGYTF
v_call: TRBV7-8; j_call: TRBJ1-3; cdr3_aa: CASTDKPWGRSGNTIYF
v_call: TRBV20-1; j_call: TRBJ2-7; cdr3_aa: CSATRTGVVYEQYF
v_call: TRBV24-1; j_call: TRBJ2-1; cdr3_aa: CATSDLGTGVNEQFF
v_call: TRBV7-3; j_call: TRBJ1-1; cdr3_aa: CASSFKGWTEAFF
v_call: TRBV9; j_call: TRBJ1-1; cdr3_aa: CASSVGDTEAFF
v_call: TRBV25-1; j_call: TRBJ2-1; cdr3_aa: CASSGKQGQSSYNEQFF
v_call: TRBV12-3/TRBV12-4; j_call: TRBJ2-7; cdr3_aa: CASSPRDFYEQYF
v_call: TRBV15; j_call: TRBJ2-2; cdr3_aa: CATSRGRGSHGELFF
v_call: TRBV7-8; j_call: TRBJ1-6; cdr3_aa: CASSPRTGGPGHNSPLHF
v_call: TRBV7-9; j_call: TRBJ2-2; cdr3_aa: CASSFQGRDTGELFF
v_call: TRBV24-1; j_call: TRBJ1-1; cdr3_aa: CATRPLQGAEAFF
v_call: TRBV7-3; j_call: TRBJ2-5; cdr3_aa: CASSLRREETQYF
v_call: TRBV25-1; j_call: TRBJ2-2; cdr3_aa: CASSDLLTGELFF
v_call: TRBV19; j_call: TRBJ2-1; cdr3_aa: CASSIGSGSYNEQFF
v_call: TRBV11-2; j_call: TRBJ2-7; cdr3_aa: CTSSIGLAGGYEQYF
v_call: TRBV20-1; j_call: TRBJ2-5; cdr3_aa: CSARGGDRQETQYF
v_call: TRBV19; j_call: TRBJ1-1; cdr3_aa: CASSAGQLNTEAFF